This TCR beta chain was sequenced in a study of Graves' ophthalmopathy and Graves' hyperthyroidism. From germline, CDR1 is LGHDT and CDR2 YNNKEL (reference sequence). This CDR3 is 12 amino acids long. The V and J ends lost 1 base and 11 bases respectively, with 9 bases between them. Broader study findings: Ophthalmopathy was separated from stable hyperthyroidism by a 13-signature model with roughly 91% sensitivity and 81.08% specificity. Most clonotypes expanded in thyroid above 0.001 frequency were present in blood too.

Where ophthalmopathy was present, donors had moderate-to-severe activity, CAS ≥3, NOSPECS ≥4 and duration under 3 months. Patients were excluded if they had other autoimmune diseases or uncontrolled infections, and likewise if pregnancy or lactation applied. Amplified material comprised TCR beta CDR3 regions derived from RNA transcripts. An initial RT-PCR round employing HTBI primers preceded a second-round multiplex PCR. MiXCR was run by TCRdb on the multiplex PCR reads, yielding one entry per CDR3 protein. This sample has approximately 700,000 distinct CDR3 sequences, with approximately 39% found just once. A word on this clonotype: No antigen is known for it.

V gene TRBV3-1 combines with J gene TRBJ1-5; D gene uncertain. This clonotype originated in an adult man with Graves' ophthalmopathy. The sequencing sample was made of peripheral blood. CDR3 sequence (DNA): TGTGCCAGCAGCCAAGCTCGCGGGACCCAGCATTTT. Residues: CASSQARGTQHF.